The clone carrying this TCR beta chain is a singleton in its sample. CDR1 is LNHNV and CDR2 is YYDKDF in the germline V gene (reference sequence). The CDR3 loop spans 14 amino acids. Deletions cut 7 bases from V and 0 bases from J, with 11 bases between. These data come from a study of blood T cell repertoires in COVID-19. Which cohort a participant joined came from the clinical history participants gave. Recovered participants had two consecutive negative NP/OP PCR tests, healthcare professional clearance, or symptom resolution. In the original analysis: Quantification of nucleated cells was approximated via reference gene primer amplification. Produced via immunoSEQ multiplex PCR; TCRdb's table is partial and in-frame only. That table is the source of V, J and clone size, and D and trimming were worked out from the DNA. The table shows a few hundred thousand clones, with about four fifths occurring only once.

Sequences were obtained from PBMCs or T cells enriched from blood (not recorded which). V and J are TRBV15 and TRBJ2-3; the D gene is possibly TRBD2 (6 bases). This clonotype was sampled from a woman aged 50 to 60 who had recovered from COVID-19. CDR3 nucleotides: TGTGCCACCACGATCGGGGGAAGCACAGATACGCAGTATTTT. Residues: CATTIGGSTDTQYF.